The 17 T cell receptor beta chains listed next were all sequenced from one sample in a study of blood T cell repertoires in COVID-19 (dated by TCRdb to 2020 to 2021). The library was generated by the immunoSEQ multiplex PCR assay. The table comes from immuneACCESS by way of TCRdb, which keeps in-frame sequences with V and J called. Part of the clones is missing from these tables; in studies checked, under half for an unresolved V gene and the rest for unknown reasons. A total of roughly 200,000 clones appear in this sample, about 88% of them only once. Jointly, the top ten make up under 2% of the sample. The sample comprised peripheral blood. All receptors derive from a man between 18 and 29 years old with active or convalescent COVID-19.

This rearrangement joins TRBV27 to TRBJ1-4; a possible D gene is TRBD1 (5 bases). This CDR3 is 14 amino acids long. CDR1 and CDR2 (germline): MNHEY, SMNVEV (reference sequence). V was pared by 5 bases and J by 1 base, with 8 bases between. The CDR3 nucleotides read TGTGCCAGCAGTATGACAGTAACTAATGAAAAACTGTTTTTT. Translation: CASSMTVTNEKLFF.

The V call is TRBV18, the J call TRBJ2-1; 8 bases align to TRBD2. This CDR3 spans 16 amino acids. CDR1 is KGHSH and CDR2 is LQKENI in the germline V gene. With 4 bases clipped from V and 8 bases from J, the junction kept 13 bases outside the gene matches. CDR3 coding DNA: TGTGCCAGCTCACGAACTGGACTAGCTGTTGGGGATGAGCAGTTCTTC. Translation: CASSRTGLAVGDEQFF. Using reference TRBV18 and TRBJ2-1 for the parts outside the CDR3, the full variable domain is NAGVMQNPRHLVRRRGQEARLRCSPMKGHSHVYWYRQLPEEGLKFMVYLQKENIIDESGMPKERFSAEFPKEGPSILRIQQVVRGDSAAYFCASSRTGLAVGDEQFFGPGTRLTVL.

The V and J genes are TRBV19 and TRBJ2-7, with TRBD1 identical over 11 bases. CDR3 length: 14 amino acids. Germline V lookup: CDR1 LNHDA, CDR2 SQIVND (reference sequence). V lost 6 bases to trimming and J lost 2 bases; unmatched junction nucleotides: 3. The CDR3 bases are TGTGCCAGTAGGGGGACAGGGGGGACCTACGAGCAGTACTTC. This gives the protein CASRGTGGTYEQYF. The entire variable domain, with the rest obtained from reference TRBV19 and TRBJ2-7, is as follows: DGGITQSPKYLFRKEGQNVTLSCEQNLNHDAMYWYRQDPGQGLRLIYYSQIVNDFQKGDIAEGYSVSREKKESFPLTVTSAQKNPTAFYLCASRGTGGTYEQYFGPGTRLTVT.

This clone was detected only once. This chain links TRBV7-2 with TRBJ2-7; TRBD1 matches at 8 bases. The CDR3 is 15 amino acids. Per the germline V gene, CDR1 is SGHTA and CDR2 is FQGNSA. V shed 1 base, J shed 5 bases, and the junction held 7 bases outside the gene matches. Here the CDR3 reads CASSLVAGGVDEQYF. CDR3 coding DNA: TGTGCCAGCAGCTTAGTGGCAGGGGGCGTAGACGAGCAGTACTTC.

This sequence joins TRBV30 and TRBJ2-3, with 7 bases that match TRBD2. The CDR3 runs to 16 residues. CDR1 and CDR2 (germline): GTSNPN, SVGIG (reference sequence). Trimming cost V 1 base and J 7 bases; bases outside gene matches: 14. CDR3 region: CAWSEETSKFVNTQYF. DNA for the CDR3: TGTGCCTGGAGTGAGGAGACTAGCAAGTTTGTAAATACGCAGTATTTT. The variable domain in full, with the rest retrieved from reference TRBV30 and TRBJ2-3, is SQTIHQWPATLVQPVGSPLSLECTVEGTSNPNLYWYRQAAGRGLQLLFYSVGIGQISSEVPQNLSASRPQDRQFILSSKKLLLSDSGFYLCAWSEETSKFVNTQYFGPGTRLTVL.

The chain employs TRBV28 and TRBJ2-2; TRBD2 matches 9 bases. Unmatched junction bases numbered 8, after V lost 3 bases and J lost 3 bases. The CDR3 runs to 17 residues. The germline V gene has CDR1 MDHEN and CDR2 SYDVKM. The CDR3 nucleotides are TGTGCCAGCAGTTTGGGCACTAGCGGGCGATACACCGGGGAGCTGTTTTTT. Protein product: CASSLGTSGRYTGELFF.

The chain couples TRBV2 to TRBJ2-1, with 8 positions matching TRBD1. Unmatched junction bases numbered 11, after V lost 5 bases and J lost 8 bases. The germline V gene has CDR1 SNHLY and CDR2 FYNNEI. This CDR3 is 15 amino acids long. The CDR3 nucleotides read TGTGCCAGCAGTAGGGACGCCGGACAGGGCGATGAGCAGTTCTTC. Protein: CASSRDAGQGDEQFF.

The chain is built from TRBV6-1 and TRBJ1-1; TRBD1 is a possible D gene (5 bases). CDR1 and CDR2 from the germline V gene are MNHNS and SASEGT. V was trimmed by 1 base and J by 1 base, leaving 13 bases between them. The CDR3 is 16 amino acids. CDR3 residues: CASSEESEGTNTEAFF. CDR3 sequence (DNA): TGTGCCAGCAGTGAAGAATCGGAGGGGACGAACACTGAAGCTTTCTTT.

This chain uses TRBV12-5 with TRBJ2-1, with 11 positions matching TRBD2. In germline, CDR1 is LGHNT, CDR2 FRNRAP. CDR3 length: 16 residues. Losses at the gene ends were 6 bases for V and 8 bases for J; bases not matched to a gene: 12. CDR3 coding DNA: TGTGCTAGTGGCCTCCTCACTAGCGGGGGTGGCTATGAGCAGTTCTTC. Translation: CASGLLTSGGGYEQFF. Full variable domain (missing parts from reference TRBV12-5 and TRBJ2-1): DARVTQTPRHKVTEMGQEVTMRCQPILGHNTVFWYRQTMMQGLELLAYFRNRAPLDDSGMPKDRFSAEMPDATLATLKIQPSEPRDSAVYFCASGLLTSGGGYEQFFGPGTRLTVL.

This rearrangement joins TRBV4-1 to TRBJ1-6; 7 bases match TRBD1. The CDR3 has 16 residues. The germline CDR1 and CDR2 sequences are MGHRA and YSYEKL. The J segment lost 3 bases and the V segment lost 0 bases, leaving 2 bases of the junction unmatched. The CDR3 reads CASSQDRTGYNSPLHF. CDR3 coding DNA: TGCGCCAGCAGCCAAGATCGGACAGGCTATAATTCACCCCTCCACTTT.

This sequence joins TRBV3-1 (or the pseudogene TRBV3-2) and TRBJ2-1, with D hard to call. The CDR3 spans 13 residues. Between the trimmed V and J ends, which lost 3 bases and 6 bases, there was a span of 9 bases. Germline assignment: CDR1 LGHDT and CDR2 YNNKEL (reference sequence). CDR3 coding DNA: TGTGCCAGCAGCCATTACCTTAGCAATGAGCAGTTCTTC. It codes for CASSHYLSNEQFF.

This chain uses TRBV25-1 with TRBJ2-7, with D possibly being TRBD1 (6 bases). CDR1 is MGHDK and CDR2 is SYGVNS in the germline V gene. Between the trimmed V and J ends, which lost 3 bases and 5 bases, there was a span of 14 bases. The CDR3 is made up of 14 amino acids. CDR3: CASSDEYGGNEQYF. Here the CDR3 DNA reads TGTGCCAGCAGTGACGAATATGGGGGCAACGAGCAGTACTTC.

The rearrangement joins TRBV4-2 to TRBJ1-5; 7 bases agree with TRBD1. The ends lost 4 bases at V and 4 bases at J; junction bases unmatched: 7. Germline V gene sequence: CDR1 LGHNA, CDR2 YNFKEQ. The CDR3 runs to 15 residues. The CDR3 bases are TGTGCCAGCAGCCGTGAGGGGGCCAATAATCAGCCCCAGCATTTT. It is translated as CASSREGANNQPQHF.

The chain carries TRBV10-3 and TRBJ2-1; D gene ambiguous. The CDR3 is 15 residues long. The ends were cut back, 3 bases at V and 0 bases at J, with 9 bases in the middle. CDR1 is ENHRY, CDR2 SYGVKD, per germline. The DNA of the CDR3 is TGTGCCATCAGTGACGGTTGGAGCTCCTACAATGAGCAGTTCTTC. Its translation is CAISDGWSSYNEQFF.

The rearrangement links TRBV5-1 to TRBJ1-3; TRBD1 is a possible D gene (6 bases). Germline V gene lookup returns CDR1 SGHRS and CDR2 YFSETQ. Trimming removed 2 bases from V and 2 bases from J, with 17 bases in between. The CDR3 consists of 17 residues. The CDR3 is CASSFQYSGTTGNTIYF. CDR3 nucleotide sequence: TGCGCCAGCAGCTTCCAATACTCCGGGACAACTGGAAACACCATATATTTT.

The chain links TRBV29-1 to TRBJ2-7; 9 bases line up with TRBD2. J lost 2 bases, V lost 4 bases, and 6 bases had no gene match. This CDR3 is 14 amino acids long. The germline gives CDR1 SQVTM, CDR2 ANQGSEA. This CDR3 reads CSVGGREGPYEQYF. CDR3 nucleotide sequence: TGCAGCGTTGGGGGGCGGGAGGGACCCTACGAGCAGTACTTC.

The chain has TRBV29-1 and TRBJ2-1, with TRBD2 matching 13 bases. The CDR3 extends over 15 amino acids. The V gene end was trimmed by 6 bases and the J gene end by 7 bases; junction bases not matched to a gene: 9. The germline CDR1 and CDR2 sequences are SQVTM and ANQGSEA. CDR3 coding DNA: TGCAGCGTCCTTCCCGGGACTAGCGGGACTAATGAGCAGTTCTTC. It is translated as CSVLPGTSGTNEQFF.